This passage covers 18 T cell receptor beta chains from one sample sequenced in a study of blood T cells in healthy people across ages. Primed by a sample-barcoded 5' primer and a J-beta primer mix, a second PCR proceeded for 7 to 11 cycles. Each CDR3 protein gets one entry after TCRdb re-called the 5' RACE reads with MiXCR. The table has about 780,000 distinct CDR3 sequences, around 50% seen once. Source material: blood. All receptors derive from a man older than 75 in good health.

This clonotype was found a few times. The chain employs TRBV9 and TRBJ2-5, with 9 bases fitting TRBD2. V shed 3 bases and J 4 bases; nucleotides not matched to a gene: 10. Per germline, CDR1 SGDLS and CDR2 YYNGEE. There are 16 residues in the CDR3. DNA for the CDR3: TGTGCCAGCAGCGAGCAGACTAGCGGAAATTTAGAGACCCAGTACTTC. Translated, it gives CASSEQTSGNLETQYF.

This chain uses TRBV5-5 with TRBJ1-1, with D uncertain. Trimming shortened V by 2 bases and J by 1 base, and 9 bases separated the two germline ends. The length of the CDR3 is 14 residues. CDR1 and CDR2 (germline): SGHKS, YYEKEE (reference sequence). The CDR3 reads CASSFSSQNTEAFF. DNA of the CDR3: TGTGCCAGCAGCTTTAGTTCCCAGAACACTGAAGCTTTCTTT.

V and J are TRBV10-3 and TRBJ2-5, with D perhaps TRBD1 (6 bases). The J call is uncertain, as TRBJ2-7 better fits the DNA end. The CDR3 spans 12 residues. CDR1 is ENHRY and CDR2 is SYGVKD in the germline V gene. The CDR3 DNA sequence: TGTGCCACCTCAAATCAGGGGTACGAGCAGTACTTC. This gives the protein CATSNQGYEQYF.

There are many counts of this clonotype. The rearrangement links TRBV12-3 or TRBV12-4 to TRBJ2-7; TRBD2 matches at 10 bases. There are 15 residues in the CDR3. The J segment lost 7 bases and the V segment lost 6 bases, leaving 12 bases of the junction unmatched. This CDR3 reads CASSPLAGGPGEQYF. The CDR3 DNA sequence: TGTGCCAGCAGCCCTTTAGCGGGAGGACCGGGAGAGCAGTACTTC.

The DNA of the CDR3 is TGTGCCAGCAGCTTGACGCGGGACGTAGGGTCCTACAATGAGCAGTTCTTC. Its translation: CASSLTRDVGSYNEQFF. The chain recombines TRBV7-3 with TRBJ2-1; possible D gene TRBD2, 6 bases. CDR1 is SGHTA and CDR2 is FQGTGA in the germline V gene. This CDR3 contains 17 residues. V lost 3 bases and J 1 base, leaving 16 bases between the germline ends.

This clonotype was found a few times. The chain uses TRBV20-1 and TRBJ1-1, with TRBD1 matching over 9 bases. Looked up from germline, CDR1 is DFQATT and CDR2 is SNEGSKA (reference sequence). Unmatched junction bases numbered 9, after V lost 2 bases and J lost 2 bases. CDR3 length: 16 amino acids. CDR3 sequence reads: CSARSTGTGLNTEAFF. CDR3 DNA: TGCAGTGCTAGATCTACCGGGACAGGGCTTAACACTGAAGCTTTCTTT.

The CDR3 nucleotides are TGTGCCAGCACCTATCTGGCGGGACGGTACTCCTACAATGAGCAGTACTTC. Protein product: CASTYLAGRYSYNEQYF. The chain carries TRBV6-2 or TRBV6-3 and TRBJ2-7, with D maybe TRBD2 (6 bases). V dropped 7 bases and J dropped 7 bases, with 29 bases sitting between them. Germline CDR1 is MNHEY and CDR2 is SVGEGT. This CDR3 is built from 17 residues.

The chain joins TRBV10-3 to TRBJ2-2; possible D gene TRBD1, 5 bases. Germline-derived CDR1 and CDR2 are ENHRY and SYGVKD. Trimming removed 10 bases from V and 0 bases from J, with 12 bases in between. The CDR3 is made up of 14 amino acids. Written as DNA, the CDR3 is TGTGCCACCCACGCCAGGGCGAACACCGGGGAGCTGTTTTTT. It codes for CATHARANTGELFF.

V usage is TRBV15 and J usage is TRBJ1-6, with unresolved D. Trimming stripped 0 bases from V and 3 bases from J, with 12 bases between. Germline V gene data show CDR1 as LNHNV and CDR2 as YYDKDF (reference sequence). The CDR3 is made up of 17 amino acids. CDR3 residues: CATSRDTVSFYNSPLHF. CDR3 DNA sequence: TGTGCCACCAGCAGAGATACAGTGAGTTTCTATAATTCACCCCTCCACTTT.

This clonotype was counted at least ten times. The J gene is TRBJ2-3, the V gene TRBV24-1, with 7 positions matching TRBD1. V was clipped by 11 bases and J by 0 bases; unmatched bases: 7. Germline CDR1 KGHDR, CDR2 SFDVKD. This CDR3 has 14 amino acids. CDR3 sequence reads: CAIQGNRSTDTQYF. The CDR3 DNA follows: TGTGCCATACAGGGGAATAGAAGCACAGATACGCAGTATTTT.

The V gene is TRBV5-5, the J gene TRBJ2-4; D not certain. The V gene lost 3 bases and the J gene lost 0 bases, with 7 bases spanning the gap. The CDR3 sequence is 14 residues long. Per germline, CDR1 SGHKS and CDR2 YYEKEE (reference sequence). As DNA, the CDR3 is TGTGCCAGCAGCTCGGCCATAGCCAAAAACATTCAGTACTTC. This translates into CASSSAIAKNIQYF.

The chain links TRBV7-3 to TRBJ2-1; 12 nucleotides match TRBD2. Germline assignment: CDR1 SGHTA and CDR2 FQGTGA. V dropped 1 base and J dropped 6; count of bases not matched to a gene: 4. This CDR3 contains 16 residues. CDR3: CASSLRGLAGLNEQFF. The CDR3 bases are TGTGCCAGCAGCTTAAGGGGACTAGCGGGCCTCAATGAGCAGTTCTTC.

A remark on this clonotype: A much more abundant neighbour one base away suggests this may be a read error. V and J are TRBV5-1 and TRBJ2-5, with D possibly being TRBD2 (6 bases). This CDR3 is built from 15 residues. Germline assignment: CDR1 SGHRS and CDR2 YFSETQ. The CDR3 DNA follows: TGCACCAGCACAATGGGAGGTGGTTACCAAGAGACCCAGTACTTC. This encodes CTSTMGGGYQETQYF.

This clonotype was found a few times. The V call is TRBV15, the J call TRBJ2-7, with 9 bases matching TRBD1. V lost 5 bases and J lost 3; bases outside the gene matches: 8. The CDR3 runs 15 residues. The germline V gene encodes CDR1 LNHNV and CDR2 YYDKDF (reference sequence). In nucleotides, the CDR3 is TGTGCCACCAGCGCTTCCGGGACAGGGTTCTACGAGCAGTACTTC. It specifies CATSASGTGFYEQYF.

The chain recombines TRBV5-1 with TRBJ2-1; TRBD2 aligns across 12 bases. Germline lookup yields CDR1 SGHRS and CDR2 YFSETQ. Trimming at V came to 3 bases and at J to 2 bases, leaving 9 bases not matched to a gene. This CDR3 has 18 amino acids. In DNA, the CDR3 is TGCGCCAGCAGCTCCAGACTAGCGGGAGCGGGCCCCTACAATGAGCAGTTCTTC. As protein: CASSSRLAGAGPYNEQFF.

The chain combines TRBV20-1 with TRBJ2-1; 10 positions agree with TRBD2. This CDR3 contains 13 residues. The germline V gene has CDR1 DFQATT and CDR2 SNEGSKA (reference sequence). V dropped 8 bases and J dropped 3; count of bases not matched to a gene: 4. The CDR3, as DNA: TGCAGTCCTACTAGCGGGAACTACAATGAGCAGTTCTTC. Translated, it gives CSPTSGNYNEQFF.

With respect to this clonotype: An end of the junction differs from the germline gene, which may be a read error. The chain employs TRBV24-1 and TRBJ2-1; 10 nucleotides agree with TRBD2. CDR1 and CDR2 from the germline V gene are KGHDR and SFDVKD. CDR3 size: 19 residues. The CDR3 protein is CATGEYRGLAGVPLHEQFF. For the CDR3, the DNA is TGTGCCACCGGTGAATACCGAGGGCTAGCGGGAGTTCCCCTCCATGAGCAGTTCTTC.

This clonotype was seen a handful of times. V and J are TRBV3-1 and TRBJ2-6; 12 bases align to TRBD2. CDR1 and CDR2 from the germline V gene are LGHDT and YNNKEL (reference sequence). The length of the CDR3 is 17 residues. The V gene end was trimmed by 5 bases and the J gene end by 2 bases; junction bases not matched to a gene: 4. The CDR3 loop reads CASSKWTSGTGANVLTF. The CDR3 nucleotides are TGTGCCAGCAGCAAATGGACTAGCGGGACTGGGGCCAACGTCCTGACTTTC.